These T cell receptor beta chains were read from a single sample in a study of OX40 agonist ivuxolimab in advanced cancers. Clones were sequenced by immunoSEQ multiplex PCR, and TCRdb holds only the in-frame ones, with some missing. The table lists roughly 92,000 clones, approximately 90% of them singletons. The input for sequencing was CD4+ or CD8+ T cells sorted from blood, taken in a trial of the OX40 agonist ivuxolimab. These TCRs come from an adult with an advanced solid tumor such as melanoma, head and neck, liver or kidney cancer. Each CDR3 is given with its conserved first and last residue.

v_gene | len | CDR3aa
TRBV2 | 14 | CASRLEQGNTEAFF
TRBV4-1 | 19 | CASSQRRGGTGENNSPLHF
TRBV19 | 19 | CASSLGGLAGITSSYEQYF
TRBV11-2 | 15 | CASSLDRVSNQPQHF
TRBV7-2 | 14 | CASSRTGNGQPQHF
TRBV29-1 | 13 | CSVASGGVTEAFF
TRBV20-1 | 11 | CSARWRVEQYF
TRBV7-9 | 15 | CASSLETGGSYEQYF
TRBV11-2 | 14 | CASSPYTGGSEAFF
TRBV30 | 14 | CAWTPSGTIRPQHF
TRBV5-5 | 17 | CASSLETAGGPGDTQYF
TRBV5-1 | 16 | CASSWGDSRSSYEQYF
TRBV19 | 15 | CASSQAGSSYNEQFF
TRBV28 | 14 | CASSSPLGEETQYF
TRBV7-9 | 13 | CASSSTPPTGYTF
TRBV5-1 | 14 | CASSLDRRADTQYF
TRBV27 | 16 | CASSYMVNSYNSPLHF
TRBV7-9 | 14 | CASNIQGWDTEAFF
TRBV18 | 15 | CASSPAGTGAYEQYF
TRBV14 | 16 | CASSQINLNRGNGYTF
TRBV7-9 | 14 | CASSSTGDRQPQHF
TRBV30 | 12 | CAWGQTNTEAFF
TRBV10-3 | 14 | CAISTDRGNQPQHF
TRBV7-8 | 15 | CASSYVSGGGTEAFF
TRBV30 | 15 | CAWSVSGNPSYGYTF
TRBV30 | 14 | CAWKQAGYTGELFF
TRBV9 | 15 | CASSVAGRNTGELFF
TRBV30 | 17 | CAWSSTRTAPPGDGYTF
TRBV7-9 | 14 | CASSLVQAGDEQYF
TRBV29-1 | 14 | CSAAPGGRGTEAFF
TRBV30 | 12 | CAWSVRLHGYTF
TRBV9 | 16 | CASSVGVAGAQETQYF
TRBV27 | 15 | CASSPARQGDQPQHF
TRBV10-3 | 13 | CAIRDRMNTEAFF
TRBV28 | 17 | CASSLQGQGASRETQYF
TRBV4-2 | 13 | CASSQGLDQPQHF
TRBV28 | 19 | CASSLLSVAGGLSTDTQYF
TRBV6-6 | 15 | CASRGQLATYNEQFF
TRBV5-1 | 14 | CASSLQETAYGYTF
TRBV7-6 | 13 | CASSRTGTYEQYF
TRBV10-3 | 14 | CAIRERASLAEQYF
TRBV5-1 | 14 | CASSFTRPSYEQYF
TRBV5-1 | 14 | CASSRDRVEEKLFF
TRBV9 | 14 | CASSVVGGNTEAFF
TRBV29-1 | 16 | CSVEEWQFSGANVLTF
TRBV27 | 16 | CASSSPRDKNTGELFF
TRBV19 | 12 | CASSIGQYGYTF
TRBV12-5 | 14 | CASALPGPIETQYF
TRBV27 | 16 | CASSPHGRGGPPEQYF
TRBV6-6 | 14 | CASSFLGVSNEQFF
TRBV4-2 | 17 | CASSQGSEVDSTDTQYF
TRBV5-4 | 16 | CASSLGQGQNTGELFF
TRBV4-1 | 17 | CASSPQTGGVSNQPQHF
TRBV6-1 | 13 | CASQEDRVRPQHF